This TCR beta chain was identified during a study of human T cells and chemical hapten exposure. Points from the study as a whole: PT1 expanded TCR numbers tracked positively with patch test score.

This CDR3 spans 19 amino acids. In germline, CDR1 is LGHNA, CDR2 YSLEER. V was trimmed by 3 bases and J by 2 bases, leaving 26 bases between them. Time point specified: patch test 2, 6 weeks after DPC sensitization. Regarding treatment: therapeutic diphenylcyclopropenone sensitization with weekly scalp DPC. A note on this clonotype: The antigen is unknown.

TCRdb reprocessed the RACE reads with MiXCR, giving one entry per CDR3 protein. This repertoire shows hundreds of thousands of distinct CDR3 sequences, about 6.9% found once; its top ten account for roughly 5.4%. This receptor was taken from a young woman with alopecia areata. Some clones in this sample may be carry-over from other donors' samples. The sequenced sample was whole blood, obtained in connection with sensitization to the hapten diphenylcyclopropenone (DPC). This rearrangement joins TRBV4-3 to TRBJ2-7, with D perhaps TRBD1 or TRBD2 (7 bases each). This CDR3 is CASSQDLAREDRSAYEQYF. CDR3 nucleotide sequence: TGCGCCAGCAGCCAGGATCTTGCACGGGAGGACAGGAGTGCCTACGAGCAGTACTTC.